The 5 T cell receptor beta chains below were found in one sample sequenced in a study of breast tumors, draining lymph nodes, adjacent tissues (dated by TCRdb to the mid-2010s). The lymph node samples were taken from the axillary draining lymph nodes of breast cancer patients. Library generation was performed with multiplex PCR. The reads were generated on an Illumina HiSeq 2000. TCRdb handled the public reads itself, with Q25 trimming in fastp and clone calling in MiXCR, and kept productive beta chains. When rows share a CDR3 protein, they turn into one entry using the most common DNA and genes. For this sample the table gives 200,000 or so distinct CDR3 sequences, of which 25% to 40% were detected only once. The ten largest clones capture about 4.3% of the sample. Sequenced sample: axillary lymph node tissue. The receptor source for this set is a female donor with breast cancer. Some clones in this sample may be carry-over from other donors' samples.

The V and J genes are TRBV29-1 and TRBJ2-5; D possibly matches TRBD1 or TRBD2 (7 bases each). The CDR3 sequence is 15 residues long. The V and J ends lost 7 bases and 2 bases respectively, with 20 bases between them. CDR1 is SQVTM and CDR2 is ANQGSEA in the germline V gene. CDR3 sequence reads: CSGATGEGFQETQYF. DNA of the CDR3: TGCAGCGGTGCTACAGGGGAGGGTTTTCAAGAGACCCAGTACTTC.

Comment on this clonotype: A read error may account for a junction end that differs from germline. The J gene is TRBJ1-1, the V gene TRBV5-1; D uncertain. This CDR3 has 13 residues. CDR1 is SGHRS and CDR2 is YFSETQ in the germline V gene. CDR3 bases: TGTGCCAGCAGCTTAGTTGTAGACACTGAAGCTTTCTTT. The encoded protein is CASSLVVDTEAFF.

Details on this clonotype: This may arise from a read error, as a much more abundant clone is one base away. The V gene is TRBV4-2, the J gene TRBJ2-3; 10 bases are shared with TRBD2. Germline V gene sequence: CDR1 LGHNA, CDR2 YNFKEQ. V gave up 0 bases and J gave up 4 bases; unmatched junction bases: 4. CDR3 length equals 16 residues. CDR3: CASSQDRLAGSDTQYF. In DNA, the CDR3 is TGTGCCAGCAGCCAAGATCGACTAGCGGGCTCAGATACGCAGTATTTT.

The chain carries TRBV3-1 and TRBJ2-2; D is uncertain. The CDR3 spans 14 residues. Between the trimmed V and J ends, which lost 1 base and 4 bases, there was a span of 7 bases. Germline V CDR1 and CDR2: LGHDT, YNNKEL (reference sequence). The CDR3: CASSQVSPTGELFF. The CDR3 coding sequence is TGTGCCAGCAGCCAAGTCTCTCCCACCGGGGAGCTGTTTTTT.

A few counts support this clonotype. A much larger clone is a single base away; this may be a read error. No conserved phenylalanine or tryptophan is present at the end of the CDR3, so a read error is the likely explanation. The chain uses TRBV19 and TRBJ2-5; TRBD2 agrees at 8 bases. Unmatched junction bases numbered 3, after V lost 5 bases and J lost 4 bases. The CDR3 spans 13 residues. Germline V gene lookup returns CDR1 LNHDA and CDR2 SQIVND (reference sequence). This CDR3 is CASSSGGAETQYL. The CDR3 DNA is TGTGCCAGTAGTTCGGGGGGGGCAGAGACCCAGTACCTC.